These 27 T cell receptor beta chains were all obtained from the same sample, sequenced in a study of blood T cell repertoires in COVID-19. TCRdb's copy holds only in-frame clones and misses some; the assay was immunoSEQ multiplex PCR. The profile shows roughly 250,000 clones, 80% to 95% of them singletons. The sequenced sample was PBMCs or T cells enriched from blood (not recorded which). All receptors derive from a woman in her late teens or twenties who had recovered from COVID-19.

This sequence joins TRBV10-3 and TRBJ2-1; 9 bases line up with TRBD2. Germline V gene lookup returns CDR1 ENHRY and CDR2 SYGVKD. With V trimmed by 0 bases and J by 7 bases, 13 bases remained unmatched. The CDR3 totals 18 residues. The CDR3 DNA sequence: TGTGCCATCAGTGAGTCGAAGGTTCGGGCTAGCGGGAATAATGAGCAGTTCTTC. This translates into CAISESKVRASGNNEQFF.

The rearrangement uses TRBV5-4 and TRBJ1-5, with 7 bases matching TRBD1. The trim removed 4 bases at V and 6 bases at J, leaving 13 bases unmatched. This CDR3 comprises 16 residues. Germline CDR1 and CDR2: SGHNT and YYREEE (reference sequence). The CDR3 DNA reads TGTGCCAGCAGCCCTTCCTGTACCCCAGGGGGTCAGCCCCAGCATTTT. Translated, it gives CASSPSCTPGGQPQHF.

This sequence joins TRBV28 and TRBJ1-5; tentative D call: TRBD1 (5 bases). Germline lookup yields CDR1 MDHEN and CDR2 SYDVKM. V shed 7 bases and J shed 8 bases, with 18 bases lying between them. This CDR3 has 14 residues. CDR3 residues: CASTRAGGTKPQHF. The DNA for the CDR3 is TGTGCCAGCACCCGGGCGGGGGGTACGAAGCCCCAGCATTTT. The variable domain in full, with the rest retrieved from reference TRBV28 and TRBJ1-5, is DVKVTQSSRYLVKRTGEKVFLECVQDMDHENMFWYRQDPGLGLRLIYFSYDVKMKEKGDIPEGYSVSREKKERFSLILESASTNQTSMYLCASTRAGGTKPQHFGDGTRLSIL.

The rearrangement links TRBV28 to TRBJ2-7, with D perhaps TRBD2 (5 bases). CDR1 is MDHEN and CDR2 is SYDVKM in the germline V gene. The CDR3 totals 13 residues. The V and J ends lost 7 bases and 3 bases respectively, with 13 bases between them. CDR3 amino acids: CASTLAGGYEQYF. Here the CDR3 DNA reads TGTGCCAGCACCTTGGCTGGAGGCTACGAGCAGTACTTC.

This rearrangement joins TRBV10-3 to TRBJ1-2; D might be TRBD1 (5 bases). With 0 bases removed from V and 0 bases from J, the gap between germline ends came to 5 bases. The CDR3 has 14 amino acids. Germline CDR1 ENHRY, CDR2 SYGVKD. The chain's CDR3 is CAISESGPNYGYTF. In DNA form, the CDR3 reads TGTGCCATCAGTGAGTCGGGGCCTAACTATGGCTACACCTTC.

Written as DNA, the CDR3 is TGTGCCAGCAGCGGACAGCCGAACACCGGGGAGCTGTTTTTT. It specifies CASSGQPNTGELFF. The J gene is TRBJ2-2, the V gene TRBV6-6, with D possibly TRBD1 on 6 matching bases. The V end was cut by 6 bases, the J end by 0 bases, with 8 bases between. This CDR3 has 14 residues. Germline-derived CDR1 and CDR2 are MNHNY and SVGAGI (reference sequence).

The chain is built from TRBV5-5 and TRBJ1-1; D not resolved. The CDR3 is 13 residues long. The germline gives CDR1 SGHKS, CDR2 YYEKEE (reference sequence). V lost 3 bases and J lost 2, with 8 bases in between. CDR3 protein: CASSSQSNTEAFF. CDR3 coding DNA: TGTGCCAGCAGCTCACAGTCCAACACTGAAGCTTTCTTT.

The V call is TRBV6-6, the J call TRBJ1-4; 8 nucleotides align to TRBD1. J was trimmed by 0 bases and V by 5 bases; bases with no gene match: 8. The CDR3 has 17 residues. CDR1 and CDR2 from the germline V gene are MNHNY and SVGAGI (reference sequence). The CDR3 nucleotides are TGTGCCAGCAGTCTATGGGACAGGCTGCCAACTAATGAAAAACTGTTTTTT. This gives the protein CASSLWDRLPTNEKLFF.

The rearrangement uses TRBV7-8 and TRBJ1-1; unclear D gene. V gave up 1 base and J gave up 7 bases, with 7 bases separating them. The CDR3 contains 12 residues. CDR1 and CDR2 from the germline V gene are SGHVS and FQNEAQ. Here the CDR3 reads CASSLGRGEAFF. The CDR3 region has the DNA TGTGCCAGCAGCTTAGGACGGGGTGAAGCTTTCTTT.

This clone has more than one count but fewer than ten. J is TRBJ1-2 and V is TRBV9, with 11 bases lining up with TRBD1. CDR1 and CDR2 (germline): SGDLS, YYNGEE. The CDR3 consists of 14 residues. V trimming: 3 bases; J trimming: 5 bases; junction bases outside the gene matches: 3. The CDR3 DNA is TGTGCCAGCAGCGCGGGACAGGGGGTTTATGGCTACACCTTC. It yields the protein CASSAGQGVYGYTF.

This chain's CDR3 is CASSLTGGRETEAFF. As DNA, the CDR3 is TGTGCCAGCAGCTTAACAGGGGGCAGGGAAACTGAAGCTTTCTTT. This chain links TRBV7-3 with TRBJ1-1; 7 nucleotides agree with TRBD1. V dropped 0 bases and J dropped 5; count of bases not matched to a gene: 6. The CDR3 contains 15 residues. Germline loops: CDR1 SGHTA, CDR2 FQGTGA.

The chain couples TRBV7-9 to TRBJ2-5; D unclear. Germline-derived CDR1 and CDR2 are SEHNR and FQNEAQ (reference sequence). The CDR3 loop spans 14 amino acids. Trimming cost V 1 base and J 5 bases, with 11 bases left between them. DNA of the CDR3: TGTGCCAGCAGCTTAGTAGGCGGTGGTGAGACCCAGTACTTC. This sequence encodes CASSLVGGGETQYF. The whole variable domain, filled in from reference TRBV7-9 and TRBJ2-5, reads DTGVSQNPRHKITKRGQNVTFRCDPISEHNRLYWYRQTLGQGPEFLTYFQNEAQLEKSRLLSDRFSAERPKGSFSTLEIQRTEQGDSAMYLCASSLVGGGETQYFGPGTRLLVL.

This clone was detected once. The CDR3 sequence is CASTEGGQGPTYEQYF. DNA for the CDR3: TGTGCCAGCACCGAAGGCGGGCAGGGGCCAACCTACGAGCAGTACTTC. The chain links TRBV2 to TRBJ2-7, with a weak D call TRBD1 (6 bases). CDR3 length: 16 amino acids. The germline gives CDR1 SNHLY, CDR2 FYNNEI. Trimming removed 7 bases from V and 2 bases from J, with 21 bases in between.

This clone was picked up a small number of times. The rearrangement uses TRBV11-3 and TRBJ1-1; no reliable D call. Germline values: CDR1 SGHNT, CDR2 YENEEA. CDR3 length: 13 residues. With 1 base removed from V and 4 bases from J, the gap between germline ends came to 7 bases. DNA for the CDR3: TGTGCCAGCAGCTTAGCGACTGGCACTGAAGCTTTCTTT. Residues: CASSLATGTEAFF.

The chain links TRBV9 to TRBJ2-3; 10 bases match TRBD2. Germline V gives CDR1 SGDLS, CDR2 YYNGEE. Trimming at V came to 3 bases and at J to 0 bases, leaving 7 bases not matched to a gene. The length of the CDR3 is 17 residues. The CDR3 here is CASSGSSGGSSTDTQYF. In DNA form, the CDR3 reads TGTGCCAGCAGCGGTTCTAGCGGGGGCTCTAGCACAGATACGCAGTATTTT. The full variable domain, completed using reference TRBV9 and TRBJ2-3, is DSGVTQTPKHLITATGQRVTLRCSPRSGDLSVYWYQQSLDQGLQFLIQYYNGEERAKGNILERFSAQQFPDLHSELNLSSLELGDSALYFCASSGSSGGSSTDTQYFGPGTRLTVL.

The V gene is TRBV6-5, the J gene TRBJ1-4; 7 positions match TRBD1. CDR1 and CDR2 from the germline V gene are MNHEY and SVGAGI. After removal of 0 bases from V and 10 bases from J, the junction contained 5 bases not matched to a gene. The CDR3 totals 14 residues. The CDR3 DNA follows: TGTGCCAGCAGTTACTCGACAGGGACGGGAAAACTGTTTTTT. Protein sequence: CASSYSTGTGKLFF.

V usage is TRBV6-5 and J usage is TRBJ2-7; 7 positions match TRBD1. CDR1 and CDR2 from the germline V gene are MNHEY and SVGAGI. The CDR3 is made up of 14 amino acids. With 5 bases clipped from V and 3 bases from J, the junction kept 7 bases outside the gene matches. This CDR3 is CASSTGAGGYEQYF. The CDR3 DNA sequence: TGTGCCAGCAGTACAGGGGCTGGGGGCTACGAGCAGTACTTC.

The chain is built from TRBV18 and TRBJ1-2; D is possibly TRBD1 (6 bases). The germline CDR1 and CDR2 sequences are KGHSH and LQKENI. Trimming stripped 3 bases from V and 1 base from J, with 12 bases between. The CDR3 spans 15 residues. This CDR3 reads CASSPQGSSNYGYTF. The CDR3 nucleotides are TGTGCCAGCTCACCTCAGGGGTCGAGTAACTATGGCTACACCTTC. Complete variable domain (other parts from reference TRBV18 and TRBJ1-2): NAGVMQNPRHLVRRRGQEARLRCSPMKGHSHVYWYRQLPEEGLKFMVYLQKENIIDESGMPKERFSAEFPKEGPSILRIQQVVRGDSAAYFCASSPQGSSNYGYTFGSGTRLTVV.

The rearrangement uses TRBV11-3 and TRBJ1-1; D remains ambiguous. CDR3 size: 13 residues. V was trimmed by 5 bases and J by 7 bases, leaving 14 bases between them. The germline V gene has CDR1 SGHNT and CDR2 YENEEA. CDR3 loop: CASSDPGVGEAFF. CDR3 bases: TGTGCCAGCAGCGATCCGGGAGTTGGTGAAGCTTTCTTT.

The chain has TRBV11-2 and TRBJ2-3; TRBD1 aligns across 9 bases. This CDR3 region has 14 residues. Germline loops: CDR1 SGHAT, CDR2 FQNNGV. V shed 3 bases and J 6 bases; nucleotides not matched to a gene: 4. The CDR3 sequence is CASSFRTGEDTQYF. The CDR3 nucleotides are TGTGCCAGCAGCTTTCGGACAGGGGAGGATACGCAGTATTTT.

A single count supports this clone. J is TRBJ1-2 and V is TRBV15, with 9 bases fitting TRBD1. Per germline, CDR1 LNHNV and CDR2 YYDKDF (reference sequence). Losses at the gene ends were 0 bases for V and 4 bases for J; bases not matched to a gene: 12. CDR3 length equals 18 residues. CDR3 coding DNA: TGTGCCACCAGCAGAGACGCAGGGCACCGGGACAGGGTCTATGGCTACACCTTC. This gives the protein CATSRDAGHRDRVYGYTF.

The V gene is TRBV5-1, the J gene TRBJ1-1; 9 bases map to TRBD1. The trim removed 4 bases at V and 4 bases at J, leaving 11 bases unmatched. This CDR3 contains 16 residues. Germline CDR1 is SGHRS and CDR2 is YFSETQ. CDR3 sequence reads: CASSPGDRAPGTEAFF. CDR3 nucleotides: TGCGCCAGCAGCCCCGGGGACAGGGCCCCGGGCACTGAAGCTTTCTTT.

This sequence joins TRBV9 and TRBJ1-4; TRBD1 is a possible D gene (5 bases). Germline CDR1 is SGDLS and CDR2 is YYNGEE. The CDR3 is made up of 14 amino acids. V was shortened by 0 bases and J by 11 bases, with 14 bases between the two germline ends. Here the CDR3 DNA reads TGTGCCAGCAGCGTAGGTTTCAGGGAGGATAAACTGTTTTTT. Its translation: CASSVGFREDKLFF.

The V gene is TRBV6-5, the J gene TRBJ2-5, with D possibly TRBD2 on 6 matching bases. Germline assignment: CDR1 MNHEY and CDR2 SVGAGI. The CDR3 spans 13 residues. Trimming stripped 6 bases from V and 4 bases from J, with 12 bases between. The chain's CDR3 is CASRSGEGETQYF. CDR3 DNA sequence: TGTGCCAGCAGGTCGGGGGAAGGAGAGACCCAGTACTTC.

CDR3 in DNA: TGTGCCAGCAGTTCCCAAGGAGAGGGCTACACCTTC. This encodes CASSSQGEGYTF. This sequence joins TRBV27 and TRBJ1-2; D call uncertain. Trimming stripped 4 bases from V and 8 bases from J, with 11 bases between. This CDR3 spans 12 amino acids. Germline loops: CDR1 MNHEY, CDR2 SMNVEV (reference sequence).

V is TRBV11-3 and J is TRBJ1-5; D is undetermined. Trimming pared 0 bases from V and 9 bases from J, leaving 27 bases between. This CDR3 is 19 amino acids long. Germline assignment: CDR1 SGHNT and CDR2 YENEEA. The DNA for the CDR3 is TGTGCCAGCAGCTTAGATCCCACACATCCGGCCGAGGCCCCGGGGCCCCAGCATTTT. Protein: CASSLDPTHPAEAPGPQHF. Filled out from reference TRBV11-3 and TRBJ1-5, the complete variable domain reads EAGVVQSPRYKIIEKKQPVAFWCNPISGHNTLYWYLQNLGQGPELLIRYENEEAVDDSQLPKDRFSAERLKGVDSTLKIQPAELGDSAVYLCASSLDPTHPAEAPGPQHFGDGTRLSIL.

V gene TRBV28 combines with J gene TRBJ2-1; TRBD1 matches 9 bases. Germline CDR1 reads MDHEN; CDR2 reads SYDVKM. The junction had 15 bases not matched to a gene; V was cut back by 6 bases and J by 12 bases. This CDR3 has 15 amino acids. The CDR3 DNA is TGTGCCAGCAGGCTTGGGACAGGGATAGAAGGTGGGCAGTTCTTC. Translating it yields CASRLGTGIEGGQFF.